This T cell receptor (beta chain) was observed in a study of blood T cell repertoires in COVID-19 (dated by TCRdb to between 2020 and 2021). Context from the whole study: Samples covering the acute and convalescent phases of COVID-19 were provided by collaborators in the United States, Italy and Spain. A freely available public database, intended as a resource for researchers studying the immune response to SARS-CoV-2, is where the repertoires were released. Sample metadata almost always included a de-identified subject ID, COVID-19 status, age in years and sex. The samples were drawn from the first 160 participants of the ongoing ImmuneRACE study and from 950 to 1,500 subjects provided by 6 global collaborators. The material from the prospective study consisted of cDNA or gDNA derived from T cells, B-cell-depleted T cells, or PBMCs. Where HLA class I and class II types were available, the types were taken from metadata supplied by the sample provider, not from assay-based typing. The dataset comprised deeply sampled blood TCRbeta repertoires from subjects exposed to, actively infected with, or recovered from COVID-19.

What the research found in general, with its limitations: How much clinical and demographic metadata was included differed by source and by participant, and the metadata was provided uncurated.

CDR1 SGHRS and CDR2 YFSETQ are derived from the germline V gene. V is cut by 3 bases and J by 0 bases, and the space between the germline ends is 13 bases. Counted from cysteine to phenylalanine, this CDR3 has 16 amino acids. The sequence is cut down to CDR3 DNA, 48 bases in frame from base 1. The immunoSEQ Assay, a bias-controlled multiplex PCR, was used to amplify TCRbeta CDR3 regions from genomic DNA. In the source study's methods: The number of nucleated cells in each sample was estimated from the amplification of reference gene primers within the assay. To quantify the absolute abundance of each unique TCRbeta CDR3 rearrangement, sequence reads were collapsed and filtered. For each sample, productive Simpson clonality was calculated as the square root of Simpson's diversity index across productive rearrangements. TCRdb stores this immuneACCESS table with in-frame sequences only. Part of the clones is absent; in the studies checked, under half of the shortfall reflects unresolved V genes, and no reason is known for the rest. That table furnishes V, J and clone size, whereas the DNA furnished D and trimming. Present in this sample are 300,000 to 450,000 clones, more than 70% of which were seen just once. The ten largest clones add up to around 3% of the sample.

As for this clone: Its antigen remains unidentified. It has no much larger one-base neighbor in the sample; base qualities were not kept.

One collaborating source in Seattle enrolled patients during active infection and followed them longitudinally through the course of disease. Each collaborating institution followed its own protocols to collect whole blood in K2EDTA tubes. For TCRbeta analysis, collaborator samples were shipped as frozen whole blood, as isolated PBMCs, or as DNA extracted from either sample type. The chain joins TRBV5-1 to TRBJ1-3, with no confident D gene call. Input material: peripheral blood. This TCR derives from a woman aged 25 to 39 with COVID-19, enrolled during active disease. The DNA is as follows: TGCGCCAGCAGCTCCCGCCCGGGTTACTCTGGAAACACCATATATTTT. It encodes CASSSRPGYSGNTIYF.